The clone carrying this T cell receptor (beta chain) appeared a single time. This sample is drawn from a study of cytomegalovirus exposure and HLA in healthy donors. Primers for the PCR totalled 60 Vbeta and 13 Jbeta. This table comes from immunoSEQ multiplex PCR, and its TCRdb copy is limited to in-frame clones, with some not included. The data show some 85,000 clones, roughly three quarters seen once. V was trimmed by 4 bases and J by 0 bases, leaving 10 bases between them. Germline V gives CDR1 SGHVS, CDR2 FNYEAQ. The CDR3 spans 14 residues. This chain links TRBV7-6 with TRBJ2-7, with D unresolved. The origin of this receptor is a male donor in good health and CMV-seronegative. The sample was PBMCs. The CDR3 reads CASSSGGVSYEQYF. In nucleotides, the CDR3 is TGTGCCAGCAGCTCTGGCGGTGTCTCCTACGAGCAGTACTTC. The complete variable domain, with remaining parts taken from reference TRBV7-6 and TRBJ2-7, reads GAGVSQSPRYKVTKRGQDVALRCDPISGHVSLYWYRQALGQGPEFLTYFNYEAQQDKSGLPNDRFSAERPEGSISTLTIQRTEQRDSAMYRCASSSGGVSYEQYFGPGTRLTVT.